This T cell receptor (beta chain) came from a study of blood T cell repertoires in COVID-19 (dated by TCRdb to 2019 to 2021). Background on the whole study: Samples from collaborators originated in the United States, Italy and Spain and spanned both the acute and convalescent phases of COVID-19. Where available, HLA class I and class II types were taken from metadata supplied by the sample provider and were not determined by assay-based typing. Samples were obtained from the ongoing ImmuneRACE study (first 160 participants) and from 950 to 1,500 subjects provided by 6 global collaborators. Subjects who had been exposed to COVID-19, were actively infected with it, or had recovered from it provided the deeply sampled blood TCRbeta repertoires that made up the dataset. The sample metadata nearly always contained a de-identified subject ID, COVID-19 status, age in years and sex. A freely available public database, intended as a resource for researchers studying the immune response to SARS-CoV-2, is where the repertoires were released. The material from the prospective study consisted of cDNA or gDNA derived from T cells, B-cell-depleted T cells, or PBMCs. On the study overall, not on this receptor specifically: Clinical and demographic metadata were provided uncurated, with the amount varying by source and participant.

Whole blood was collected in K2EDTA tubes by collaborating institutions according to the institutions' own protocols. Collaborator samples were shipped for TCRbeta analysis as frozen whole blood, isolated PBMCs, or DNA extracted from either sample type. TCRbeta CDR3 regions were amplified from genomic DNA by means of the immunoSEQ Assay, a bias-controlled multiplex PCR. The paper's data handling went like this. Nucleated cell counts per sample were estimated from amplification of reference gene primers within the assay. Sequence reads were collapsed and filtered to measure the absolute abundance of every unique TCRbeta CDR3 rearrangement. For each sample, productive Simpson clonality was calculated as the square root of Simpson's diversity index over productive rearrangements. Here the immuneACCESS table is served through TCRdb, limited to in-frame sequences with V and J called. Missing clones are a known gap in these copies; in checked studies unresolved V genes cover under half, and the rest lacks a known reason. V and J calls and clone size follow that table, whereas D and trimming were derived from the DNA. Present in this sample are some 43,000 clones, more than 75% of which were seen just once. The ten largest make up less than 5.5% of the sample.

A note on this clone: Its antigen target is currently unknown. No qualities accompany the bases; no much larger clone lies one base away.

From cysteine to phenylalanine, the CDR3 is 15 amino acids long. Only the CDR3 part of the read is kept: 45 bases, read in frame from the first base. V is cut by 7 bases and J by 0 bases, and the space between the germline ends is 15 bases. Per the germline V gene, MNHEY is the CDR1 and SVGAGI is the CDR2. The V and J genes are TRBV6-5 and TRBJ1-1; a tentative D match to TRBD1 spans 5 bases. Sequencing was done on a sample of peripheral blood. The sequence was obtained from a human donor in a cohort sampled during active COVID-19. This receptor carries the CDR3 CASKGIEVMNTEAFF. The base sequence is TGTGCCAGCAAGGGGATAGAGGTCATGAACACTGAAGCTTTCTTT.